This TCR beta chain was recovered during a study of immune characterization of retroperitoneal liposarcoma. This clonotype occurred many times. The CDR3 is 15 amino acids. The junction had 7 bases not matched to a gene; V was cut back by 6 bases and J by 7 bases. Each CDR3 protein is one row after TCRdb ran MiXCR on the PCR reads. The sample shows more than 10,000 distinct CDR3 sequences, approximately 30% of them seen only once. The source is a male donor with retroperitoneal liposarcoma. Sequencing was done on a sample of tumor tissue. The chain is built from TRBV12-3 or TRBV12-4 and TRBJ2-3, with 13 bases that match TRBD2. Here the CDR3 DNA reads TGTGCCAGCAGACAGACTAGCGGGGGGATACATACGCAGTATTTT. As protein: CASRQTSGGIHTQYF.